The 6 T cell receptor beta chains in this list originate from one sample, sequenced in a study of cytomegalovirus exposure and HLA in healthy donors. With 60 Vbeta and 13 Jbeta primers, the PCR was carried out. Clones were sequenced by immunoSEQ multiplex PCR, and TCRdb holds only the in-frame ones, with some missing. The sample holds approximately 160,000 clones, 64% seen once. Sequences were obtained from PBMCs. These receptors all come from a woman under 40 in good health and CMV-seropositive.

V usage is TRBV5-1 and J usage is TRBJ2-3; 7 bases are a match to TRBD2. CDR3 length: 16 amino acids. Germline values: CDR1 SGHRS, CDR2 YFSETQ. V gave up 3 bases and J gave up 2 bases; unmatched junction bases: 9. The chain's CDR3 is CASSWIPSGITDTQYF. The DNA for the CDR3 is TGCGCCAGCAGCTGGATTCCTAGCGGTATCACAGATACGCAGTATTTT.

This clone has only a few counts. The chain employs TRBV10-1 and TRBJ2-3, with D possibly being TRBD2 (5 bases). The CDR3 is 14 amino acids. V was trimmed by 9 bases and J by 9 bases, leaving 22 bases between them. Germline CDR1 and CDR2: WNHNN and SYGVQD (reference sequence). The CDR3 coding sequence is TGCGCCAGTTCCCCCGCGCGGGTCAGAGGGACGCAGTATTTT. It encodes CASSPARVRGTQYF.

This clone was detected a few times. CDR3 sequence (DNA): TGTGCCAGCAGCGTCACAGGGACGGGAAACACCATATATTTT. Its protein product is CASSVTGTGNTIYF. The chain is built from TRBV6-1 and TRBJ1-3; a weak D match, TRBD1 (6 bases). Looked up from germline, CDR1 is MNHNS and CDR2 is SASEGT. Trimming removed 6 bases from V and 4 bases from J, with 13 bases in between. CDR3 length equals 14 residues.

There are a few counts of this clone. The chain is built from TRBV25-1 and TRBJ1-6; a possible D gene is TRBD1 (5 bases). Germline loops: CDR1 MGHDK, CDR2 SYGVNS. Trimming took 5 bases from V and 0 from J, leaving 14 bases between them. This CDR3 spans 17 amino acids. The chain's CDR3 is CASSRRGESSYNSPLHF. The CDR3 nucleotides are TGTGCCAGCAGTAGGAGGGGCGAGAGCTCCTATAATTCACCCCTCCACTTT. Filled out from reference TRBV25-1 and TRBJ1-6, the complete variable domain reads EADIYQTPRYLVIGTGKKITLECSQTMGHDKMYWYQQDPGMELHLIHYSYGVNSTEKGDLSSESTVSRIRTEHFPLTLESARPSHTSQYLCASSRRGESSYNSPLHFGNGTRLTVT.

This clone has only a few counts. The chain has TRBV7-9 and TRBJ2-7; 9 nucleotides agree with TRBD1. This CDR3 region has 15 residues. Germline values: CDR1 SEHNR, CDR2 FQNEAQ (reference sequence). The J segment lost 5 bases and the V segment lost 3 bases, leaving 8 bases of the junction unmatched. The DNA for the CDR3 is TGTGCCAGCAGCTTGGTAGGACAGGGGAACAACGAGCAGTACTTC. Its translation: CASSLVGQGNNEQYF.

This rearrangement joins TRBV30 to TRBJ2-7; weak D call: TRBD2 (5 bases). CDR3 size: 15 residues. V was cut by 4 bases and J by 2 bases, with 18 bases left in between. Looked up from germline, CDR1 is GTSNPN and CDR2 is SVGIG (reference sequence). CDR3 nucleotides: TGTGCCTGGAAGTCGGTTGAGCGGCCTACCTACGAGCAGTACTTC. Protein product: CAWKSVERPTYEQYF.